The 3 T cell receptor beta chains below all came from one sample that was sequenced in a study of response to subunit inactivated influenza vaccine. TCRdb re-called the RT-PCR reads through MiXCR, storing one row per CDR3 protein. The sample yields 450,000 to 700,000 distinct CDR3 sequences, 14% seen once. The sample consisted of PBMCs from blood, taken about 13 days after vaccination. These receptors all come from a man aged 50 or older who received an inactivated influenza vaccine.

The V call is TRBV7-8, the J call TRBJ1-4, with 8 positions matching TRBD1. Trimming at V came to 4 bases and at J to 3 bases, leaving 1 base not matched to a gene. Germline-derived CDR1 and CDR2 are SGHVS and FQNEAQ. CDR3 size: 14 residues. The CDR3: CASSSTGANEKLFF. For the CDR3, the DNA is TGTGCCAGCAGCTCGACAGGGGCTAATGAAAAACTGTTTTTT.

This CDR3 reads CSARWGDTQYF. CDR3 nucleotide sequence: TGCAGTGCTAGGTGGGGGGATACGCAGTATTTT. This sequence joins TRBV20-1 and TRBJ2-3; D is possibly TRBD1 or TRBD2 (5 bases each). From germline, CDR1 is DFQATT and CDR2 SNEGSKA (reference sequence). The CDR3 covers 11 residues. V was cut by 3 bases and J by 6 bases, with 7 bases left in between.

V and J are TRBV15 and TRBJ1-2; 7 nucleotides match TRBD1. This CDR3 has 11 amino acids. Germline lookup yields CDR1 LNHNV and CDR2 YYDKDF (reference sequence). J lost 7 bases, V lost 7 bases, and 3 bases had no gene match. The CDR3 region has the DNA TGTGCCACCAACACAGGGGCTGGCTACACCTTC. It codes for CATNTGAGYTF.